The next 24 T cell receptor beta chains were all read from a single sample in a study of blood T cells in healthy people across ages. Combining a sample-barcoded 5' primer with a J-beta primer mix, a second PCR ran for 7 to 11 cycles. Via MiXCR, TCRdb re-called the 5' RACE reads, giving one row per CDR3 protein. The sample carries 800,000 to 900,000 distinct CDR3 sequences, under 80% recorded once. Sequenced: blood. All receptors come from a man aged 25-45 years in good health.

This clonotype was seen more than once but under ten times. This rearrangement joins TRBV7-2 to TRBJ2-1; 7 bases fit TRBD2. Germline CDR1 reads SGHTA; CDR2 reads FQGNSA. The CDR3 contains 13 residues. The V gene end was trimmed by 1 base and the J gene end by 8 bases; junction bases not matched to a gene: 2. This CDR3 reads CASSLVGGDEQFF. DNA of the CDR3: TGTGCCAGCAGCTTAGTTGGGGGGGATGAGCAGTTCTTC.

Only a few counts were recorded for this clonotype. The gene calls are TRBV6-4 and TRBJ1-6; D uncertain. Germline-derived CDR1 and CDR2 are MRHNA and SNTAGT. The length of the CDR3 is 13 residues. Trimming took 2 bases from V and 7 from J, leaving 6 bases between them. The CDR3 sequence: CASSDGANSPLHF. CDR3 coding DNA: TGTGCCAGCAGTGACGGAGCCAATTCACCCCTCCACTTT.

This clonotype showed up just a few times. V usage is TRBV20-1 and J usage is TRBJ2-1, with 11 bases lining up with TRBD2. The germline V gene has CDR1 DFQATT and CDR2 SNEGSKA (reference sequence). This CDR3 comprises 18 residues. The ends lost 3 bases at V and 0 bases at J; junction bases unmatched: 10. The CDR3 nucleotides read TGCAGTGCTAGCTTGACTAGCGGGGAGCACTACTCCTACAATGAGCAGTTCTTC. Residues: CSASLTSGEHYSYNEQFF.

The chain recombines TRBV10-3 with TRBJ2-5; D gene unclear. The closer fit of TRBJ2-1 to the DNA end suggests the J call may be wrong. CDR3 size: 14 residues. From germline, CDR1 is ENHRY and CDR2 SYGVKD. CDR3 coding DNA: TGTGCCATCAGTGAGGGCAGGTACCAAGAGACCCAGTTCTTC. Residues: CAISEGRYQETQFF.

The J gene is TRBJ1-1, the V gene TRBV18; 7 bases agree with TRBD1. The germline V gene encodes CDR1 KGHSH and CDR2 LQKENI. CDR3 length: 16 residues. J gave up 4 bases and V 1 base, and 9 bases lay outside the gene matches. The CDR3 coding sequence is TGTGCCAGCTCACCACGCCCGACAGGGCTGCTCACTGAAGCTTTCTTT. This gives the protein CASSPRPTGLLTEAFF.

This chain connects TRBV25-1 to TRBJ1-2, with TRBD1 matching 9 bases. The CDR3 covers 13 residues. The germline gives CDR1 MGHDK, CDR2 SYGVNS. V gave up 7 bases and J gave up 7 bases; unmatched junction bases: 7. CDR3 DNA: TGTGCCAGCATAGGGACAGGGCCCTCTGGCTACACCTTC. Protein sequence: CASIGTGPSGYTF.

The chain links TRBV9 to TRBJ2-5; D remains ambiguous. The V gene lost 2 bases and the J gene lost 5 bases, with 7 bases spanning the gap. This CDR3 has 12 residues. CDR1 is SGDLS and CDR2 is YYNGEE in the germline V gene. The CDR3 nucleotides are TGTGCCAGCAGCGTGACGGAGGAGACCCAGTACTTC. This encodes CASSVTEETQYF.

The rearrangement links TRBV6-5 to TRBJ1-4; a possible D gene is TRBD1 (6 bases). CDR1 is MNHEY, CDR2 SVGAGI, per germline. V shed 8 bases and J shed 4 bases, with 14 bases lying between them. The CDR3 has 14 residues. The CDR3 sequence is CASAGASFNEKLFF. As DNA, the CDR3 is TGTGCCAGCGCAGGGGCCTCCTTTAATGAAAAACTGTTTTTT.

The chain couples TRBV5-6 to TRBJ2-7; 13 bases agree with TRBD2. This CDR3 has 15 residues. J lost 4 bases, V lost 4 bases, and 5 bases had no gene match. The germline CDR1 and CDR2 sequences are SGHDT and YYEEEE. CDR3: CASSMPGLAGYEQYF. The CDR3 bases are TGTGCCAGCAGCATGCCGGGACTAGCGGGGTACGAGCAGTACTTC. Full variable domain (outside the CDR3, taken from reference TRBV5-6 and TRBJ2-7): DAGVTQSPTHLIKTRGQQVTLRCSPKSGHDTVSWYQQALGQGPQFIFQYYEEEERQRGNFPDRFSGHQFPNYSSELNVNALLLGDSALYLCASSMPGLAGYEQYFGPGTRLTVT.

In its sample, this clonotype was seen a few times. The V call is TRBV2, the J call TRBJ2-5; no firm D call. The germline V gene has CDR1 SNHLY and CDR2 FYNNEI. The CDR3 sequence is 13 residues long. The ends were cut back, 2 bases at V and 2 bases at J, with 6 bases in the middle. The CDR3 is CASSELVQETQYF. CDR3 DNA: TGTGCCAGCAGTGAACTAGTACAAGAGACCCAGTACTTC.

V is TRBV29-1 and J is TRBJ2-2; D possibly corresponds to TRBD2 (5 bases). Per germline, CDR1 SQVTM and CDR2 ANQGSEA. The ends were cut back, 8 bases at V and 4 bases at J, with 11 bases in the middle. This CDR3 has 12 residues. In nucleotides, the CDR3 is TGCAGCTCCCGGGGTACCACCGGGGAGCTGTTTTTT. It codes for CSSRGTTGELFF.

This clonotype has more than one count but fewer than ten. This sequence joins TRBV10-3 and TRBJ2-1; D gene uncertain. From germline, CDR1 is ENHRY and CDR2 SYGVKD. V lost 3 bases and J lost 2, with 2 bases in between. The CDR3 is 12 amino acids. CDR3 loop: CAISDTYNEQFF. The CDR3 nucleotides read TGTGCCATCAGTGATACCTACAATGAGCAGTTCTTC.

The sample holds many counts of this clonotype. The gene calls are TRBV6-1 and TRBJ2-7, with TRBD2 matching 11 bases. The trim removed 8 bases at V and 0 bases at J, leaving 3 bases unmatched. Germline lookup yields CDR1 MNHNS and CDR2 SASEGT. CDR3 size: 14 residues. CDR3 sequence reads: CASSGLAVSYEQYF. CDR3 DNA: TGTGCCAGCTCGGGACTAGCGGTCTCCTACGAGCAGTACTTC.

This chain links TRBV27 with TRBJ2-7; D perhaps matches TRBD1 (6 bases). Judging by the DNA end, TRBJ2-5 fits better; the J call may be wrong. The CDR3 spans 20 residues. Germline V gene sequence: CDR1 MNHEY, CDR2 SMNVEV (reference sequence). The CDR3 is CASSDMGVEQGKGEEETQYF. The CDR3, as DNA: TGTGCCAGCAGTGACATGGGGGTGGAACAGGGTAAGGGCGAAGAGGAGACCCAGTACTTC.

This rearrangement joins TRBV6-1 to TRBJ2-7, with 11 bases matching TRBD1. V shed 10 bases, J shed 1 base, and the junction held 18 bases outside the gene matches. The CDR3 is made up of 18 amino acids. Per germline, CDR1 MNHNS and CDR2 SASEGT. The CDR3 here is CATRPVEMDRGPSYEQYF. For the CDR3, the DNA is TGTGCCACTAGGCCTGTGGAAATGGACAGGGGGCCTTCCTACGAGCAGTACTTC.

This chain joins TRBV19 and TRBJ2-7, with D perhaps matching TRBD1 (5 bases). With 3 bases removed from V and 2 bases from J, the gap between germline ends came to 11 bases. This CDR3 is 14 amino acids long. CDR1 is LNHDA and CDR2 is SQIVND in the germline V gene (reference sequence). The DNA for the CDR3 is TGTGCCAGTAGTATTGGGGCCCATACCTACGAGCAGTACTTC. The encoded protein is CASSIGAHTYEQYF.

For this clonotype: One junction end does not reproduce the germline sequence, and a read error may be involved. V gene TRBV5-6 combines with J gene TRBJ2-1, with D unresolved. This CDR3 region has 13 residues. Germline V CDR1 and CDR2: SGHDT, YYEEEE. The CDR3: CVSSLAPTSEQFF. CDR3 DNA: TGTGTCAGCAGTCTCGCGCCGACAAGTGAGCAGTTCTTC.

The chain has TRBV11-2 and TRBJ2-1; the D gene is possibly TRBD2 (7 bases). The CDR3 consists of 19 residues. V dropped 4 bases and J dropped 2 bases, with 24 bases sitting between them. CDR1 is SGHAT, CDR2 FQNNGV, per germline. The CDR3 here is CASSSREGGAAGTYNEQFF. In DNA form, the CDR3 reads TGTGCCAGCAGCTCCCGCGAGGGGGGGGCCGCGGGGACCTACAATGAGCAGTTCTTC.

This CDR3 is CASSYYYTTPGANVLTF. The CDR3 DNA reads TGCGCCAGCAGCTATTATTACACTACGCCTGGGGCCAACGTCCTGACTTTC. The chain links TRBV5-1 to TRBJ2-6; the D is unclear. V dropped 3 bases and J dropped 2 bases, with 15 bases sitting between them. Looked up from germline, CDR1 is SGHRS and CDR2 is YFSETQ. CDR3 length: 17 residues. Based on the CDR3 plus reference TRBV5-1 and TRBJ2-6, the full variable domain is KAGVTQTPRYLIKTRGQQVTLSCSPISGHRSVSWYQQTPGQGLQFLFEYFSETQRNKGNFPGRFSGRQFSNSRSEMNVSTLELGDSALYLCASSYYYTTPGANVLTFGAGSRLTVL.

The V and J genes are TRBV20-1 and TRBJ2-3; no clear D gene. V was clipped by 0 bases and J by 7 bases, with 17 bases between them. This CDR3 comprises 15 residues. From germline, CDR1 is DFQATT and CDR2 SNEGSKA (reference sequence). CDR3 coding DNA: TGCAGTGCTAGAGATCCTAGTGGGTTTTTGAATACGCAGTATTTT. Its translation is CSARDPSGFLNTQYF.

This clonotype was recorded only once. The chain carries TRBV7-7 and TRBJ2-1, with TRBD2 matching 8 bases. Trimming at V came to 4 bases and at J to 7 bases, leaving 9 bases not matched to a gene. The CDR3 has 15 amino acids. The germline gives CDR1 SSHAT, CDR2 FNYEAQ (reference sequence). Written as DNA, the CDR3 is TGTGCCAGCAGCTCAGACGGGGGGGTTACGAATGAGCAGTTCTTC. Protein product: CASSSDGGVTNEQFF.

The chain joins TRBV5-1 to TRBJ2-7; TRBD1 matches 7 bases. CDR1 SGHRS and CDR2 YFSETQ come from the germline V gene. The CDR3 covers 14 residues. Trimming took 0 bases from V and 7 from J; bases not matched to a gene: 7. CDR3 loop: CASSLDKGAEEQYF. The DNA of the CDR3 is TGCGCCAGCAGCTTGGATAAGGGGGCGGAGGAGCAGTACTTC.

The chain combines TRBV5-1 with TRBJ2-7; 11 bases align to TRBD1. The germline CDR1 and CDR2 sequences are SGHRS and YFSETQ. The CDR3 spans 14 residues. J lost 4 bases, V lost 3 bases, and 3 bases had no gene match. The CDR3 DNA reads as TGCGCCAGCAGCTGGACAGGGGGCAGGTACGAGCAGTACTTC. Its translation: CASSWTGGRYEQYF.

The V call is TRBV29-1, the J call TRBJ1-1; D is uncertain. The germline V gene has CDR1 SQVTM and CDR2 ANQGSEA. CDR3 length: 11 residues. The V end was cut by 6 bases, the J end by 5 bases, with 10 bases between. CDR3 loop: CSVSIRTEAFF. The DNA of the CDR3 is TGCAGCGTATCGATTAGGACTGAAGCTTTCTTT. The full variable domain, rest sourced from reference TRBV29-1 and TRBJ1-1, is SAVISQKPSRDICQRGTSLTIQCQVDSQVTMMFWYRQQPGQSLTLIATANQGSEATYESGFVIDKFPISRPNLTFSTLTVSNMSPEDSSIYLCSVSIRTEAFFGQGTRLTVV.